These 9 T cell receptor beta chains were all obtained from the same sample, sequenced in a study of T cells in Graves' hyperthyroidism and ophthalmopathy. Amplification of TCR beta CDR3 regions used RNA as the template. The HTBI set primed first-round TCR CDR3 RT-PCR. One entry per CDR3 protein, called by TCRdb with MiXCR from the multiplex PCR reads. The data hold about 500,000 distinct CDR3 sequences, with over 15% observed a single time. The sample was blood. Receptors originate from a woman between 18 and 29 years old with Graves' ophthalmopathy.

Only a few counts were recorded for this clonotype. V and J are TRBV5-1 and TRBJ1-6; D ambiguous. The CDR3 has 14 residues. Germline V lookup: CDR1 SGHRS, CDR2 YFSETQ. The V and J ends lost 1 base and 8 bases respectively, with 10 bases between them. CDR3 residues: CASSLSPSDSPLHF. The DNA of the CDR3 is TGCGCCAGCAGCTTGTCCCCTAGCGATTCACCCCTCCACTTT.

The gene calls are TRBV6-1 and TRBJ1-1; D gene uncertain. The CDR3 is made up of 12 amino acids. Per germline, CDR1 MNHNS and CDR2 SASEGT. The V end was cut by 9 bases, the J end by 6 bases, with 14 bases between. CDR3 region: CASGREPPEAFF. As DNA, the CDR3 is TGTGCCAGTGGTAGGGAGCCGCCTGAAGCTTTCTTT.

In its sample, this clonotype was seen many times. This chain links TRBV7-2 with TRBJ2-5, with D possibly being TRBD1 (8 bases). The CDR3 sequence is 15 residues long. V gave up 5 bases and J gave up 5 bases, with 18 bases separating them. CDR1 SGHTA and CDR2 FQGNSA come from the germline V gene. The CDR3 DNA is TGTGCCAGCAGCCCAGGAACAGGGGGAGGGGAGACCCAGTACTTC. This gives the protein CASSPGTGGGETQYF.

The rearrangement links TRBV2 to TRBJ1-3; no clear D. The CDR3 sequence is 13 residues long. The V gene lost 10 bases and the J gene lost 0 bases, with 10 bases spanning the gap. CDR1 is SNHLY and CDR2 is FYNNEI in the germline V gene. As DNA, the CDR3 is TGTGCCACTCAGTTGGGCTCTGGAAACACCATATATTTT. Translated: CATQLGSGNTIYF.

This clonotype was recorded at least ten times. This chain joins TRBV11-2 and TRBJ2-7; maybe TRBD1 (6 bases). In germline, CDR1 is SGHAT, CDR2 FQNNGV. The CDR3 is 15 amino acids. V lost 5 bases and J lost 0, with 14 bases in between. Written as DNA, the CDR3 is TGTGCCAGCAGCCTAATCCGGGACAACTCCTACGAGCAGTACTTC. This sequence encodes CASSLIRDNSYEQYF.

The chain recombines TRBV10-3 with TRBJ2-3, with 8 bases identical to TRBD2. The germline V gene encodes CDR1 ENHRY and CDR2 SYGVKD. J was trimmed by 6 bases and V by 5 bases; bases with no gene match: 13. The CDR3 has 16 residues. This CDR3 reads CAISFSGDITGDTQYF. CDR3 nucleotides: TGTGCCATCAGTTTTAGCGGGGACATCACTGGGGATACGCAGTATTTT.

The J gene is TRBJ2-7, the V gene TRBV7-6; the match to TRBD1 covers 8 bases. The CDR3 runs 16 residues. V was pared by 4 bases and J by 2 bases, with 10 bases of the junction left unmatched. Germline V CDR1 and CDR2: SGHVS, FNYEAQ. CDR3 amino acids: CASSSRRDRTAYEQYF. In DNA form, the CDR3 reads TGTGCCAGCAGCTCCAGACGGGACAGGACAGCCTACGAGCAGTACTTC.

In nucleotides, the CDR3 is TGCGCCAGCAGCCAAGGCGCGGGGAGAACGCAGTATTTT. Translation: CASSQGAGRTQYF. The rearrangement uses TRBV4-1 and TRBJ2-3, with a tentative D call TRBD2 (6 bases). Deletions cut 1 base from V and 9 bases from J, with 11 bases between. This CDR3 has 13 residues. Per the germline V gene, CDR1 is MGHRA and CDR2 is YSYEKL.

This clonotype was detected many times. The chain has TRBV30 and TRBJ1-1; 7 bases are a match to TRBD1. With 2 bases clipped from V and 12 bases from J, the junction kept 6 bases outside the gene matches. The CDR3 has 11 residues. Germline loops: CDR1 GTSNPN, CDR2 SVGIG (reference sequence). The CDR3 protein is CAWSWDSGPFF. DNA for the CDR3: TGTGCCTGGAGTTGGGACAGCGGACCTTTCTTT. The full variable domain, its missing parts supplied by reference TRBV30 and TRBJ1-1, is SQTIHQWPATLVQPVGSPLSLECTVEGTSNPNLYWYRQAAGRGLQLLFYSVGIGQISSEVPQNLSASRPQDRQFILSSKKLLLSDSGFYLCAWSWDSGPFFGQGTRLTVV.